These 11 T cell receptor beta chains originate from one sample sequenced in a study of blood T cell repertoires in COVID-19. Profiling relied on immunoSEQ multiplex PCR, and the TCRdb table lists in-frame clones only, not all of them. The sample shows tens of thousands of clones, roughly 90% of them seen only once. Sequencing was performed on peripheral blood. These receptors originate from a man in his fifties or sixties with COVID-19, enrolled during active disease.

The rearrangement uses TRBV7-2 and TRBJ1-2; TRBD1 agrees at 7 bases. Germline V CDR1 and CDR2: SGHTA, FQGNSA. The CDR3 loop spans 15 amino acids. V shed 2 bases and J 2 bases; nucleotides not matched to a gene: 5. Here the CDR3 DNA reads TGTGCCAGCAGCTTACTAGGACAGGCCAACTATGGCTACACCTTC. Translated: CASSLLGQANYGYTF. Filled out from reference TRBV7-2 and TRBJ1-2, the complete variable domain reads GAGVSQSPSNKVTEKGKDVELRCDPISGHTALYWYRQSLGQGLEFLIYFQGNSAPDKSGLPSDRFSAERTGGSVSTLTIQRTQQEDSAVYLCASSLLGQANYGYTFGSGTRLTVV.

The chain has TRBV5-4 and TRBJ2-3; 9 bases map to TRBD2. The CDR3 length is 17 residues. The ends lost 4 bases at V and 4 bases at J; junction bases unmatched: 13. The germline V gene has CDR1 SGHNT and CDR2 YYREEE (reference sequence). The CDR3 sequence is CASSPRKGGGAPDTQYF. The CDR3 bases are TGTGCCAGCAGCCCCCGTAAGGGCGGGGGGGCCCCAGATACGCAGTATTTT.

The V gene is TRBV4-1, the J gene TRBJ1-5; a possible D gene is TRBD1 (6 bases). The CDR3 runs 14 residues. CDR1 is MGHRA and CDR2 is YSYEKL in the germline V gene. V lost 4 bases, J lost 0 bases, and 7 bases lay in between. CDR3: CASSRTDSNQPQHF. The CDR3 nucleotides read TGCGCCAGCAGCCGGACAGATAGCAATCAGCCCCAGCATTTT.

The genes are TRBV30 and TRBJ1-2; 8 bases are a match to TRBD1. The CDR3 is 15 amino acids. The V and J ends lost 4 bases and 4 bases, in that order; junction bases with no gene match: 11. Germline-derived CDR1 and CDR2 are GTSNPN and SVGIG (reference sequence). CDR3 amino acids: CAWNYRGGSAYGYTF. The DNA for the CDR3 is TGTGCCTGGAACTACAGGGGGGGCTCGGCCTATGGCTACACCTTC.

The J gene is TRBJ1-6, the V gene TRBV1; the table's TRBD1 call for D was not verified on the DNA. TRBV1 is classified as a pseudogene. The CDR3 sequence is 14 residues long. Written as DNA, the CDR3 is TGCACCAGCAGCGACAGTTTCTATAATTCACCCCTCCACTTT. Protein sequence: CTSSDSFYNSPLHF.

J is TRBJ1-4 and V is TRBV15; 8 bases agree with TRBD1. In germline, CDR1 is LNHNV, CDR2 YYDKDF (reference sequence). The CDR3 spans 13 residues. V was clipped by 6 bases and J by 7 bases; unmatched bases: 4. CDR3 residues: CATRTGVAEKLFF. The CDR3 DNA is TGTGCCACCAGGACAGGGGTGGCTGAAAAACTGTTTTTT.

The chain uses TRBV5-1 and TRBJ1-6; D unresolved. Trimming left V 5 bases short and J 8 bases short, with 11 bases between. The CDR3 spans 13 residues. Germline V gene data show CDR1 as SGHRS and CDR2 as YFSETQ. Here the CDR3 reads CASSELPDSPLHF. As DNA, the CDR3 is TGCGCCAGCAGTGAGCTGCCGGATTCACCCCTCCACTTT. Together with reference TRBV5-1 and TRBJ1-6, the CDR3 gives the full variable domain: KAGVTQTPRYLIKTRGQQVTLSCSPISGHRSVSWYQQTPGQGLQFLFEYFSETQRNKGNFPGRFSGRQFSNSRSEMNVSTLELGDSALYLCASSELPDSPLHFGNGTRLTVT.

The chain has TRBV28 and TRBJ2-7; D uncertain. Trimming took 6 bases from V and 7 from J, leaving 10 bases between them. CDR3 length: 11 amino acids. Germline V gene data show CDR1 as MDHEN and CDR2 as SYDVKM. The CDR3 spells CASSLLREQYF. In DNA form, the CDR3 reads TGTGCCAGCAGCCTCCTTAGAGAGCAGTACTTC.

This rearrangement joins TRBV29-1 to TRBJ1-2; 7 positions agree with TRBD1. V lost 3 bases and J lost 6; bases outside the gene matches: 4. There are 12 residues in the CDR3. Germline loops: CDR1 SQVTM, CDR2 ANQGSEA. The CDR3 bases are TGCAGCGTTGATGCCGGGACAGATGGCTACACCTTC. It is translated as CSVDAGTDGYTF.

This chain links TRBV10-3 with TRBJ1-3, with TRBD1 identical over 8 bases. Germline V gene lookup returns CDR1 ENHRY and CDR2 SYGVKD. CDR3 length: 14 residues. J gave up 0 bases and V 6 bases, and 1 base lay outside the gene matches. The CDR3 region is CAIRTGVSGNTIYF. The CDR3 DNA reads TGTGCCATCAGGACAGGGGTCTCTGGAAACACCATATATTTT.

This sequence joins TRBV7-9 and TRBJ2-3, with 8 bases identical to TRBD1. The V segment lost 6 bases and the J segment 3 bases; nucleotides outside the gene matches: 14. The CDR3 has 17 amino acids. The germline gives CDR1 SEHNR, CDR2 FQNEAQ (reference sequence). The CDR3 reads CASRPPGQVLETDTQYF. The CDR3 DNA is TGTGCCAGCAGACCTCCGGGACAGGTCTTGGAGACAGATACGCAGTATTTT.